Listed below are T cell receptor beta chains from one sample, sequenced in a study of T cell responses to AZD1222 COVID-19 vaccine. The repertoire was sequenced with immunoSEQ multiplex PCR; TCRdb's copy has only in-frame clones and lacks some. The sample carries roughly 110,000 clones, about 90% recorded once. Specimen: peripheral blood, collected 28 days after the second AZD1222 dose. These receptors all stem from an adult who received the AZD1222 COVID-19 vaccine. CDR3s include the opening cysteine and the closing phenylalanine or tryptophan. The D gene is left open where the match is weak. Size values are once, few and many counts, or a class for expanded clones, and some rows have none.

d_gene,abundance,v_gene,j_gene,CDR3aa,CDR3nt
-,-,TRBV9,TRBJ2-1,CASIGEHPEVDEQFF,TGTGCCAGCATTGGGGAACACCCGGAGGTCGATGAGCAGTTCTTC
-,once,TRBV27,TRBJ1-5,CASSLSHNSNQPQHF,TGTGCCAGCAGTTTGAGCCACAATAGCAATCAGCCCCAGCATTTT
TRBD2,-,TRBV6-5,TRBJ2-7,CASSPLAGGYYEQYF,TGTGCCAGCAGCCCGCTAGCGGGGGGTTACTACGAGCAGTACTTC
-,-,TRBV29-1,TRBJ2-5,CSCRSGRETQYF,TGCTCCTGTAGGTCGGGGAGGGAGACCCAGTACTTC
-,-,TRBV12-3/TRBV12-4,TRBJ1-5,CASSKYSNQPQHF,TGTGCCAGCAGTAAGTATAGCAATCAGCCCCAGCATTTT
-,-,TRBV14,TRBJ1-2,CASSRNRDEGYTF,TGTGCCAGCAGCCGTAACAGGGATGAGGGCTACACCTTC
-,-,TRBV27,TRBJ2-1,CASSTSDAYNEQFF,TGTGCCAGCAGCACCTCAGATGCCTACAATGAGCAGTTCTTC
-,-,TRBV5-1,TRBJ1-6,CASSLQEPNSPLHF,TGCGCCAGCAGCTTGCAGGAGCCAAATTCACCCCTCCACTTT
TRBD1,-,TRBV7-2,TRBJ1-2,CASSGRTGTSDGYTF,TGTGCCAGCAGCGGTAGGACAGGGACCAGTGATGGCTACACCTTC
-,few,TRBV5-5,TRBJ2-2,CASSLVEYGELFF,TGTGCCAGCAGCTTGGTGGAATATGGGGAGCTGTTTTTT
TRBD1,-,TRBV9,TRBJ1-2,CASSLNRQGPGYTF,TGTGCCAGCAGCCTAAATCGACAGGGTCCTGGCTACACCTTC
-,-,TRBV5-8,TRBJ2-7,CASSIDADYEQYF,TGTGCCAGCAGCATTGACGCGGATTACGAGCAGTACTTC
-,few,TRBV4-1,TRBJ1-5,CASSQALLQGQNQPQHF,TGCGCCAGCAGCCAAGCCCTCCTACAGGGTCAAAATCAGCCCCAGCATTTT
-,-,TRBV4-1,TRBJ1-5,CASSQVGSGTPQHF,TGCGCCAGCAGCCAAGTGGGGAGTGGGACGCCCCAGCATTTT
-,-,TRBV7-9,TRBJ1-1,CASSLGTEAFF,TGTGCCAGCAGCTTGGGGACTGAAGCTTTCTTT
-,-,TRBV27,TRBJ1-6,CASSLLGGVNSPLHF,TGTGCCAGCAGTTTACTTGGGGGGGTTAATTCACCCCTCCACTTT
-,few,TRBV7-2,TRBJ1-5,CASSLGGHNQPQHF,TGTGCCAGCAGCTTAGGGGGGCACAATCAGCCCCAGCATTTT
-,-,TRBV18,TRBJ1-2,CASSSDYGYTF,TGTGCCAGCTCGTCGGACTATGGCTACACCTTC
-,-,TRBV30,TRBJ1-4,CAWRPPHGTNEKLFF,TGTGCCTGGCGTCCCCCTCACGGAACTAATGAAAAACTGTTTTTT
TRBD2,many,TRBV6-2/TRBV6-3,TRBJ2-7,CASSTSGGAAEQYF,TGTGCCAGCAGTACTAGCGGGGGGGCCGCCGAGCAGTACTTC
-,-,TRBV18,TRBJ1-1,CASSPGRGNTEAFF,TGTGCCAGCTCACCCGGACGGGGGAACACTGAAGCTTTCTTT
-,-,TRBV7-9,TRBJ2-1,CASSLSSYNEQFF,TGTGCCAGCAGCTTAAGCTCCTACAATGAGCAGTTCTTC
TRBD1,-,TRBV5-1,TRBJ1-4,CASSGQGAGEKLFF,TGCGCCAGCAGTGGTCAGGGGGCCGGGGAAAAACTGTTTTTT
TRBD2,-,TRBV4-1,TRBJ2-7,CASSPAGGNVRQYF,TGCGCCAGCAGCCCCGCGGGGGGAAACGTGAGGCAGTACTTC
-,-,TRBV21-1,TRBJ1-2,CASSKAAGGGGYTF,TGTGCCAGCAGCAAAGCTGCGGGGGGCGGTGGCTACACCTTC
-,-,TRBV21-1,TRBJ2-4,CASSILPGQGYF,TGTGCCAGCAGCATTCTACCGGGACAGGGTTACTTC
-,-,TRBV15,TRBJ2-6,CATSRDTAVLAGANVLTF,TGTGCCACCAGCAGAGATACGGCGGTACTGGCTGGGGCCAACGTCCTGACTTTC
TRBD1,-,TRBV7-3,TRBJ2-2,CASSRDRGNTGELFF,TGTGCCAGCAGCCGAGACAGGGGAAACACCGGGGAGCTGTTTTTT
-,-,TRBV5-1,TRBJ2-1,CASSSGQTYNEQFF,TGCGCCAGCAGCTCTGGACAGACCTACAATGAGCAGTTCTTC
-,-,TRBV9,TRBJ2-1,CASSVGINEQFF,TGTGCCAGCAGCGTAGGGATAAATGAGCAGTTCTTC
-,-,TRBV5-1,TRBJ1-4,CASSLAPVDEKLFF,TGCGCCAGCAGCTTGGCCCCCGTCGATGAAAAACTGTTTTTT